The 19 T cell receptor beta chains listed next were all sequenced from one sample in a study of beta chain features in type 1 diabetes. Investigators reverse transcribed all isolated RNA, so they sequenced expressed TCRB transcripts. Profiled with immunoSEQ multiplex PCR; TCRdb holds only in-frame clones, not every one. The sample records some 130,000 clones, 9% being singletons. No antigens are known for them. The study's findings and limits: In all four CD4+ subsets, TCRB CDR3 length was significantly, moderately reduced in type 1 diabetes.

What was sequenced was central memory CD4+ T cells from blood. These receptors were collected from a man aged 25 to 40 with type 1 diabetes.

This clone was seen only a few times. The chain has TRBV29-1 and TRBJ2-7, with 7 positions matching TRBD2. From germline, CDR1 is SQVTM and CDR2 ANQGSEA. The V gene end was trimmed by 3 bases and the J gene end by 2 bases; junction bases not matched to a gene: 4. CDR3 length equals 13 residues. The CDR3 DNA reads TGCAGCGTTGAGGGCGGGGGTGCCTACGAGCAGTACTTC. Protein: CSVEGGGAYEQYF.

The table lists this clone with a few counts. J is TRBJ1-1 and V is TRBV18, with D unresolved. CDR1 is KGHSH and CDR2 is LQKENI in the germline V gene. V lost 0 bases and J 4 bases, leaving 12 bases between the germline ends. CDR3 size: 15 residues. The CDR3 bases are TGTGCCAGCTCACCACCGCGGGAGTTTGGCACTGAAGCTTTCTTT. Translation gives CASSPPREFGTEAFF.

The CDR3 sequence is CASHGTTGGGEKLFF. CDR3 DNA: TGCGCCAGCCACGGAACAACAGGGGGCGGTGAAAAACTGTTTTTT. The V gene is TRBV5-1, the J gene TRBJ1-4, with TRBD1 matching over 9 bases. The V segment lost 7 bases and the J segment 7 bases; nucleotides outside the gene matches: 11. Germline V gene lookup returns CDR1 SGHRS and CDR2 YFSETQ. This CDR3 comprises 15 residues.

This clone was counted between two and nine times. The chain links TRBV7-2 to TRBJ2-7; D not certain. Germline lookup yields CDR1 SGHTA and CDR2 FQGNSA. CDR3 length: 16 amino acids. V shed 5 bases and J shed 2 bases, with 19 bases lying between them. The CDR3 sequence: CASSPPPSTPPYEQYF. CDR3 bases: TGTGCCAGCAGCCCCCCCCCGTCAACTCCTCCCTACGAGCAGTACTTC.

This clone occurred a few times. The junction shows a germline mismatch at one end, possibly a read error. V usage is TRBV20-1 and J usage is TRBJ2-3; the D is unclear. The germline V gene has CDR1 DFQATT and CDR2 SNEGSKA (reference sequence). The CDR3 length is 11 residues. The DNA of the CDR3 is TGCAGTGCTAGAGGGGTTCGGGTAGCTCATTTT. Translated, it gives CSARGVRVAHF.

In its sample, this clone was seen a few times. This chain uses TRBV7-9 with TRBJ1-5, with a tentative D call TRBD1 (5 bases). The V gene's germline CDR1 is SEHNR and CDR2 FQNEAQ (reference sequence). Trimming removed 4 bases from V and 11 bases from J, with 15 bases in between. The CDR3 has 13 residues. This chain's CDR3 is CASSSSGYQAQHF. CDR3 bases: TGTGCCAGCAGCTCGTCAGGGTACCAGGCCCAGCATTTT.

The J gene is TRBJ1-1, the V gene TRBV7-3; 9 bases are a match to TRBD1. The J segment lost 6 bases and the V segment lost 4 bases, leaving 12 bases of the junction unmatched. CDR3 length equals 16 residues. Germline V gene sequence: CDR1 SGHTA, CDR2 FQGTGA. CDR3 residues: CASSSGTGPNGAEAFF. CDR3 bases: TGTGCCAGCAGCTCCGGGACAGGGCCGAATGGGGCTGAAGCTTTCTTT.

The J gene is TRBJ1-2, the V gene TRBV9; D ambiguous. Germline CDR1 SGDLS, CDR2 YYNGEE. V dropped 0 bases and J dropped 6 bases, with 12 bases sitting between them. The CDR3 length is 14 residues. This CDR3 is CASSVATRGDGYTF. The CDR3 DNA reads as TGTGCCAGCAGCGTAGCGACCCGAGGAGATGGCTACACCTTC.

This clone turned up a few times. The chain joins TRBV6-6 to TRBJ2-1; 10 bases fit TRBD1. The CDR3 sequence is 16 residues long. In germline, CDR1 is MNHNY, CDR2 SVGAGI (reference sequence). V shed 2 bases and J 6 bases; nucleotides not matched to a gene: 7. The CDR3 DNA reads TGTGCCAGCAGTTACGCCCCCGGGACAGGGGTCAATGAGCAGTTCTTC. Its translation is CASSYAPGTGVNEQFF.

The chain couples TRBV18 to TRBJ2-3; 8 bases line up with TRBD2. The trim removed 2 bases at V and 5 bases at J, leaving 6 bases unmatched. The CDR3 consists of 15 residues. Looked up from germline, CDR1 is KGHSH and CDR2 is LQKENI. The CDR3 is CASSPTGGAGDTQYF. Here the CDR3 DNA reads TGTGCCAGCTCACCAACCGGGGGGGCCGGAGATACGCAGTATTTT.

J is TRBJ2-3 and V is TRBV9, with D possibly matching TRBD1 (5 bases). The germline V gene has CDR1 SGDLS and CDR2 YYNGEE. Trimming shortened V by 4 bases and J by 2 bases, and 14 bases separated the two germline ends. The CDR3 is 15 amino acids. This chain's CDR3 is CASSPRANPTDTQYF. CDR3 in DNA: TGTGCCAGCAGCCCCAGGGCGAACCCCACAGATACGCAGTATTTT.

The chain joins TRBV10-3 to TRBJ2-5, with TRBD2 matching 7 bases. CDR1 is ENHRY and CDR2 is SYGVKD in the germline V gene. The trim removed 6 bases at V and 4 bases at J, leaving 11 bases unmatched. The CDR3 spans 15 residues. The CDR3 spells CAIRGSGEPPETQYF. The CDR3, as DNA: TGTGCCATCAGAGGGAGCGGGGAGCCCCCAGAGACCCAGTACTTC.

The J gene is TRBJ1-1, the V gene TRBV18; D possibly corresponds to TRBD1 (5 bases). The germline CDR1 and CDR2 sequences are KGHSH and LQKENI. V lost 5 bases and J 6 bases, leaving 13 bases between the germline ends. This CDR3 has 13 amino acids. The CDR3 region is CASSAQGMAEAFF. DNA for the CDR3: TGTGCCAGCTCAGCGCAGGGTATGGCTGAAGCTTTCTTT.

This chain uses TRBV5-6 with TRBJ2-4; D unclear. Trimming removed 2 bases from V and 8 bases from J, with 14 bases in between. CDR3 length: 14 amino acids. CDR1 and CDR2 from the germline V gene are SGHDT and YYEEEE. The CDR3 spells CASSLRLLGHIQYF. CDR3 DNA sequence: TGTGCCAGCAGCTTACGGTTGCTGGGCCACATTCAGTACTTC.

This CDR3 reads CASSSGAVNQPQHF. Here the CDR3 DNA reads TGTGCCAGCAGTTCAGGGGCCGTCAATCAGCCCCAGCATTTT. The gene calls are TRBV28 and TRBJ1-5, with a weak D call TRBD1 (6 bases). The CDR3 covers 14 residues. Germline lookup yields CDR1 MDHEN and CDR2 SYDVKM. V lost 4 bases to trimming and J lost 3 bases, with 10 bases between them.

This clone was seen a handful of times. This sequence joins TRBV5-6 and TRBJ2-1; 10 nucleotides match TRBD2. CDR3 length: 15 amino acids. The J segment lost 5 bases and the V segment lost 5 bases, leaving 7 bases of the junction unmatched. CDR1 and CDR2 from the germline V gene are SGHDT and YYEEEE. For the CDR3, the DNA is TGTGCCAGCAGATTCGGACTAGCGGCGAACAATGAGCAGTTCTTC. It translates to CASRFGLAANNEQFF.

This clone was detected ten times or more. J is TRBJ2-5 and V is TRBV10-3; 9 bases fit TRBD1. CDR1 and CDR2 from the germline V gene are ENHRY and SYGVKD. V lost 4 bases and J lost 7; bases outside the gene matches: 7. This CDR3 comprises 14 residues. As DNA, the CDR3 is TGTGCCATCAGTGTGAAGGACAGGGGAGTGACCCAGTACTTC. This translates into CAISVKDRGVTQYF.

The chain combines TRBV28 with TRBJ2-1; possible D gene TRBD2, 7 bases. V was trimmed by 4 bases and J by 15 bases, leaving 22 bases between them. CDR3 length: 14 amino acids. Per the germline V gene, CDR1 is MDHEN and CDR2 is SYDVKM. In DNA form, the CDR3 reads TGTGCCAGCAGTTCCGCGGGGGCCCCTTCCCTCCCGTTCTTC. Protein product: CASSSAGAPSLPFF.

This clone has ten or more counts. The V call is TRBV4-1, the J call TRBJ1-4; a weak D match, TRBD1 (6 bases). The V end lost 7 bases, the J end lost 3 bases, and 12 bases lay between the germline ends. The CDR3 is 14 amino acids. CDR1 and CDR2 (germline): MGHRA, YSYEKL. This CDR3 reads CASNPDRANEKLFF. CDR3 bases: TGCGCCAGCAACCCGGACAGAGCTAATGAAAAACTGTTTTTT.